This section outlines one TCR beta chain sequence together with its context. What it binds is unknown. Profiling relied on immunoSEQ multiplex PCR, and the TCRdb table lists in-frame clones only, not all of them. The sample holds approximately 53,000 clones, 82% seen once. The trim removed 6 bases at V and 1 base at J, leaving 2 bases unmatched. Germline CDR1 reads PRHDT; CDR2 reads FYEKMQ (reference sequence). This CDR3 is built from 13 residues. This specimen belongs to a study of memory CD4+ T cells and cytomegalovirus serostatus. The sort gate was single viable CD3+CD4+CD8-CD45RO+ cells for memory CD4+ T cells. Study-level points and caveats: Suggested: most of the CMV-linked TCR signature lies in CD4+ memory cells.

The material sequenced was memory CD4+ T cells from blood. The clonotype was recovered from an adult in good health and CMV-seronegative. The V gene is TRBV13, the J gene TRBJ1-2, with TRBD1 matching 7 bases. CDR3 nucleotide sequence: TGTGCCAGCAGTCGGGACAGTAACTATGGCTACACCTTC. It encodes CASSRDSNYGYTF.